What follows describes a single T cell receptor (beta chain). This entry belongs to a study of control samples from healthy donors and cancer patients. TCRdb's table, derived via immunoSEQ multiplex PCR, lists solely in-frame clones and lacks some. The sample has roughly 120,000 clones; more than 75% are singletons. The TCR comes from a woman aged 70-85 years in good health. The specimen was blood.

CDR3 coding DNA: TGTGCCAGCTCAGTGGTGACAGGGGTAGATCAGCCCCAGCATTTT. Its protein product is CASSVVTGVDQPQHF. The chain uses TRBV6-5 and TRBJ1-5; 8 bases align to TRBD1. The CDR3 consists of 15 residues. CDR1 MNHEY and CDR2 SVGAGI come from the germline V gene. The junction had 11 bases not matched to a gene; V was cut back by 8 bases and J by 5 bases.